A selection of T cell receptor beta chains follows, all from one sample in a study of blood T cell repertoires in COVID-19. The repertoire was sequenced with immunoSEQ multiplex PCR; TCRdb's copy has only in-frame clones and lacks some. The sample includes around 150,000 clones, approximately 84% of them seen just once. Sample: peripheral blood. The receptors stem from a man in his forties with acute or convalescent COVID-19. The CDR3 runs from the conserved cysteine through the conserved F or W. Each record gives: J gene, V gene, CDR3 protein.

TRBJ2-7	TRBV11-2	CASSLVGGAYEQYF
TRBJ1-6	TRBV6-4	CARMPGQGRYSYNSPLHF
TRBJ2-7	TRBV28	CASSHGTSFPEQYF
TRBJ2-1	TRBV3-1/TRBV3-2	CASSHGGDEQFF
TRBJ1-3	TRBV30	CAWRVYGNTIYF
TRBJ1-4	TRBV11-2	CASSLVRDRVNEKLFF
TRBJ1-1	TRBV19	CASSPLEGSGAEAFF
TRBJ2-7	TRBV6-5	CASSYGDSSYEQYF
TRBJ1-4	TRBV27	CASSNRGSTNEKLFF
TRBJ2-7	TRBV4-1	CASSQIEGVYEQYF
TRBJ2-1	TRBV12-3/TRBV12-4	CASTRDSYNEQFF
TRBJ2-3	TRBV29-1	CSVYGDLLLAGPFSTDTQYF
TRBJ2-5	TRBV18	CASSPPGQMYQETQYF
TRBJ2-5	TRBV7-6	CASSPGLAGGRGQETQYF
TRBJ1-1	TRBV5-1	CASSLYEATEAFF
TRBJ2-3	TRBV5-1	CASSFVRQASTDTQYF
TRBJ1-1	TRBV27	CASGPGYTEAFF
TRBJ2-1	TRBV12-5	CASGPGTSGYNEQFF
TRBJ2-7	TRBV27	CASSLEGGIGPYEQYF
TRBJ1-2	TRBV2	CASSRDFRNGYTF
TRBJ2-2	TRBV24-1	CATSVGQGNTGELFF
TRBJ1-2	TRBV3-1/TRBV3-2	CASSRTESYGYTF
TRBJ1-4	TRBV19	CASSKGTGLEKLFF
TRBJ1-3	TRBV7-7	CASSLEEGTTIYF
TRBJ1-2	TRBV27	CASSPGDRDYGYTF
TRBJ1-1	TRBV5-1	CASSEQGANTEAFF
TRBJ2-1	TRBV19	CASRSPTRDNEQFF
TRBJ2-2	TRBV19	CASRQGFAGELFF
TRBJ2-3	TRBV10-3	CATTQGDADTQYF
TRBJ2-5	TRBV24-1	CATSDSSGETQYF
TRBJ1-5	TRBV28	CASSPVRGGNQPQHF
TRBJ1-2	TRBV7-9	CASSPGQGVYGYTF
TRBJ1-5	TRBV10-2	CASSETGHQPQHF
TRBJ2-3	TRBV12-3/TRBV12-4	CASGQAGGNTQYF
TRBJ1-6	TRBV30	CAWSVLEIKTLHF
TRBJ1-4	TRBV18	CASSYGQEEKLFF
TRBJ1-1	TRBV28	CASSSTTQGGTEAFF
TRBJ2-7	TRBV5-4	CASSPPRSYEQYF
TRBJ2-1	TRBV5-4	CASSLPPDNEQFF
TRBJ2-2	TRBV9	CASSPGSHTGELFF
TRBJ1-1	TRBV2	CASSDRGKGAEAFF